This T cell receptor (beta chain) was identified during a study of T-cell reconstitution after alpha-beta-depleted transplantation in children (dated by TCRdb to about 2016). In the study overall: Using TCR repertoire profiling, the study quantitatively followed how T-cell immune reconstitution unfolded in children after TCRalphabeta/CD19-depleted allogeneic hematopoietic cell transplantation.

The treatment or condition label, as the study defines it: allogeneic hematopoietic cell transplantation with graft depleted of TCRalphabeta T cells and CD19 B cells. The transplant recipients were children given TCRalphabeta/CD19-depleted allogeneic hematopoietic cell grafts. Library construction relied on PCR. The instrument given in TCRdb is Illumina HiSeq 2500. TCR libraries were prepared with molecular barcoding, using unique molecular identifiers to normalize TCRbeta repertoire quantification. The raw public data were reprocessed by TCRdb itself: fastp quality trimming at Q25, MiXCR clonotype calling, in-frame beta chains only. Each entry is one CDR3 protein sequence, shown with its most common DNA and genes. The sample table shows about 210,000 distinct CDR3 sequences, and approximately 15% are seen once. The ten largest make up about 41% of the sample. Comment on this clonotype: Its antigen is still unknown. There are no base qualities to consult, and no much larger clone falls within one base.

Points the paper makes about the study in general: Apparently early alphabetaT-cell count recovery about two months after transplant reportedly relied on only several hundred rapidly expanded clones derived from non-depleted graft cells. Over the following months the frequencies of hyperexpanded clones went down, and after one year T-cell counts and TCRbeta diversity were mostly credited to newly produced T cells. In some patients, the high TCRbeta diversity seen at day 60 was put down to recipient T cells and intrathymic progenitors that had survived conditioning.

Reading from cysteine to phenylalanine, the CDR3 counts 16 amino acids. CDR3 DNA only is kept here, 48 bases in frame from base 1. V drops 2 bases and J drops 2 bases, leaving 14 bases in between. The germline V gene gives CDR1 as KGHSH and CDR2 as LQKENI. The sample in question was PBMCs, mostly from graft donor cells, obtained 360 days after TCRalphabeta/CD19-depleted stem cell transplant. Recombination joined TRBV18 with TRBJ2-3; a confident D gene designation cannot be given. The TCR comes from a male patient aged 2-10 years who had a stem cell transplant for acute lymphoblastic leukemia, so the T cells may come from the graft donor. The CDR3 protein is CASSPFGHEATDTQYF. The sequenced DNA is TGTGCCAGCTCACCATTCGGGCACGAAGCCACAGATACGCAGTATTTT.